The present entry profiles one T cell receptor (beta chain) with its context. This entry comes from a study of blood T cell repertoires in COVID-19. On the study more broadly: The origin of the acute and convalescent COVID-19 samples was the United States, Italy and Spain. T cells, B-cell-depleted T cells, or PBMCs supplied cDNA or gDNA.

Original methodology: Researchers report that nucleated cell counts were estimated from reference gene primer amplification. Sequencing used immunoSEQ multiplex PCR; TCRdb keeps in-frame clones, though not all of them. The DNA was the basis for D and trimming; V, J and clone size are from that table. The sample carries about 48,000 clones, about nine tenths recorded once. The sequenced material came from peripheral blood. The origin of this receptor is a man aged 70 or older with acute or convalescent COVID-19.

The CDR3 DNA sequence: TGTGCCAGCAGTTTTGGTGATGAGGGTTCACCCCTCCACTTT. Encoded protein: CASSFGDEGSPLHF. V is TRBV6-5 and J is TRBJ1-6; D remains unclear. V shed 4 bases and J shed 9 bases, with 13 bases lying between them. Germline CDR1 MNHEY, CDR2 SVGAGI. This CDR3 contains 14 residues.